The 8 T cell receptor beta chains listed next were all sequenced from one sample in a study of cytomegalovirus exposure and HLA in healthy donors. Sequencing used immunoSEQ multiplex PCR; TCRdb keeps in-frame clones, though not all of them. The sample gives roughly 120,000 clones, over 65% of which show up once; about 2.2% is in the top ten. The sequencing sample was made of PBMCs. Receptor source: a woman in her twenties or thirties in good health and CMV-seronegative.

The chain has TRBV11-3 and TRBJ1-6, with 10 bases lining up with TRBD1. In germline, CDR1 is SGHNT, CDR2 YENEEA. CDR3 length: 14 residues. V was clipped by 6 bases and J by 8 bases; unmatched bases: 4. The chain's CDR3 is CASSDRGHDSPLHF. CDR3 nucleotides: TGTGCCAGCAGTGACAGGGGGCATGATTCACCCCTCCACTTT.

The chain is built from TRBV23-1 and TRBJ2-3, with D possibly matching TRBD2 (5 bases). TRBV23-1 is known as an ORF, though its function is uncertain. This CDR3 has 15 residues. V was clipped by 8 bases and J by 3 bases, with 18 bases between them. In DNA, the CDR3 is TGCGCCAGCCCCCCCCCGACCCCGGGGACAGATACGCAGTATTTT. Translating it yields CASPPPTPGTDTQYF.

This chain uses TRBV4-1 with TRBJ2-2, with D possibly TRBD1 on 6 matching bases. The germline CDR1 and CDR2 sequences are MGHRA and YSYEKL. The CDR3 is 16 residues long. Trimming removed 5 bases at V and 6 bases at J, with 19 bases between. This chain's CDR3 is CASSGPQGVIPGELFF. DNA for the CDR3: TGCGCCAGCAGCGGACCACAGGGTGTTATTCCCGGGGAGCTGTTTTTT.

The chain uses TRBV14 and TRBJ1-1; no firm D call. The V end was cut by 0 bases, the J end by 7 bases, with 6 bases between. The CDR3 consists of 12 residues. Germline lookup yields CDR1 SGHDN and CDR2 FVKESK. The CDR3 nucleotides read TGTGCCAGCAGCCAAGATGAGGTTGAAGCTTTCTTT. Its protein product is CASSQDEVEAFF.

The chain links TRBV19 to TRBJ1-2; D is possibly TRBD1 (6 bases). There are 15 residues in the CDR3. Trimming took off 7 bases at V and 1 base at J, with 16 bases between the two ends. Germline CDR1 reads LNHDA; CDR2 reads SQIVND (reference sequence). In nucleotides, the CDR3 is TGTGCCAGTAACCTACAGGGAACTTTTAACTATGGCTACACCTTC. Translated: CASNLQGTFNYGYTF. Full variable domain (missing parts from reference TRBV19 and TRBJ1-2): DGGITQSPKYLFRKEGQNVTLSCEQNLNHDAMYWYRQDPGQGLRLIYYSQIVNDFQKGDIAEGYSVSREKKESFPLTVTSAQKNPTAFYLCASNLQGTFNYGYTFGSGTRLTVV.

The V and J genes are TRBV5-4 and TRBJ2-5; D possibly corresponds to TRBD2 (7 bases). The CDR3 runs to 13 residues. V was shortened by 4 bases and J by 5 bases, with 12 bases between the two germline ends. The V gene's germline CDR1 is SGHNT and CDR2 YYREEE (reference sequence). The CDR3 sequence is CASSPGGLETQYF. In DNA form, the CDR3 reads TGTGCCAGCAGCCCGGGGGGCCTGGAGACCCAGTACTTC.

The V and J genes are TRBV4-3 and TRBJ2-3; D is possibly TRBD2 (6 bases). The CDR3 spans 16 residues. Trimming shortened V by 0 bases and J by 6 bases, and 16 bases separated the two germline ends. CDR1 LGHNA and CDR2 YSLEER come from the germline V gene. Written as DNA, the CDR3 is TGCGCCAGCAGCCAAGATCGGACTACCTTCGGGGATACGCAGTATTTT. Protein sequence: CASSQDRTTFGDTQYF.

The chain couples TRBV2 to TRBJ2-6; weak D call: TRBD1 (5 bases). CDR3 length: 15 amino acids. Trimming removed 5 bases at V and 0 bases at J, with 8 bases between. Germline CDR1 is SNHLY and CDR2 is FYNNEI. The CDR3 reads CASSPDNSGANVLTF. The CDR3 DNA is TGTGCCAGCAGTCCGGACAACTCTGGGGCCAACGTCCTGACTTTC.